These T cell receptor beta chains were read from a single sample in a study of cytomegalovirus exposure and HLA in healthy donors. Produced via immunoSEQ multiplex PCR; TCRdb's table is partial and in-frame only. The data contain fewer than 95,000 clones, roughly 79% of them seen just once; the ten biggest clones take up over 0.5%. The specimen sequenced was PBMCs. Source of these receptors: a young man in good health and CMV-seronegative. CDR3s include the opening cysteine and the closing phenylalanine or tryptophan. Fields, in order: V gene, D gene, clone size, J gene, CDR3 protein, CDR3 DNA. D genes are given only for firm matches. Some rows mark clone size as missing; the rest say once, few, many or name a class of expanded clone.

v_gene: TRBV6-5
d_gene: .
abundance: few
j_gene: TRBJ1-4
CDR3aa: CASSYAGFTNEKLFF
CDR3nt: TGTGCCAGCAGTTACGCAGGGTTCACTAATGAAAAACTGTTTTTT

v_gene: TRBV29-1
d_gene: .
abundance: .
j_gene: TRBJ1-4
CDR3aa: CSVEGVRGVTNEKLFF
CDR3nt: TGCAGCGTTGAAGGGGTACGAGGAGTAACTAATGAAAAACTGTTTTTT

v_gene: TRBV14
d_gene: .
abundance: few
j_gene: TRBJ1-1
CDR3aa: CASSPQYTEAFF
CDR3nt: TGTGCCAGCAGCCCTCAGTACACTGAAGCTTTCTTT

v_gene: TRBV9
d_gene: .
abundance: .
j_gene: TRBJ1-1
CDR3aa: CASSVGEAAGTFF
CDR3nt: TGTGCCAGCAGCGTAGGAGAAGCGGCTGGAACTTTCTTT

v_gene: TRBV2
d_gene: TRBD1
abundance: .
j_gene: TRBJ1-2
CDR3aa: CAYRGLGGYTF
CDR3nt: TGTGCCTACAGGGGGCTGGGTGGCTACACCTTC

v_gene: TRBV4-3
d_gene: TRBD1
abundance: .
j_gene: TRBJ2-1
CDR3aa: CASSQWGTGASNEQFF
CDR3nt: TGCGCCAGCAGCCAATGGGGGACAGGGGCCAGCAATGAGCAGTTCTTC

v_gene: TRBV5-1
d_gene: .
abundance: .
j_gene: TRBJ1-4
CDR3aa: CASSRGSRDGEKLFF
CDR3nt: TGCGCCAGCAGCCGAGGGAGCCGCGACGGTGAAAAACTGTTTTTT

v_gene: TRBV11-1
d_gene: TRBD1
abundance: .
j_gene: TRBJ2-2
CDR3aa: CASSPDRDRDPGELFF
CDR3nt: TGTGCCAGCAGCCCGGACCGGGACAGGGATCCCGGGGAGCTGTTTTTT

v_gene: TRBV19
d_gene: TRBD1
abundance: .
j_gene: TRBJ1-1
CDR3aa: CASSIDSRTGSTEAFF
CDR3nt: TGTGCCAGTAGTATAGACTCTCGGACAGGGAGCACTGAAGCTTTCTTT

v_gene: TRBV2
d_gene: .
abundance: .
j_gene: TRBJ2-1
CDR3aa: CASRIRGSTYNEQFF
CDR3nt: TGTGCCAGCCGAATTAGGGGGTCCACCTACAATGAGCAGTTCTTC

v_gene: TRBV9
d_gene: .
abundance: .
j_gene: TRBJ2-1
CDR3aa: CASSVVFREQFF
CDR3nt: TGTGCCAGCAGCGTAGTTTTCAGGGAGCAGTTCTTC

v_gene: TRBV5-4
d_gene: .
abundance: .
j_gene: TRBJ2-7
CDR3aa: CASSVGDSVSEQYF
CDR3nt: TGTGCCAGCAGCGTTGGGGACTCCGTAAGCGAGCAGTACTTC

v_gene: TRBV7-3
d_gene: TRBD2
abundance: .
j_gene: TRBJ2-3
CDR3aa: CASSPGYSSGGLDTQYF
CDR3nt: TGTGCCAGCAGCCCTGGATACTCTAGCGGGGGTTTAGATACGCAGTATTTT

v_gene: TRBV2
d_gene: .
abundance: .
j_gene: TRBJ1-2
CDR3aa: CASGPWGTRGYTF
CDR3nt: TGTGCCAGCGGACCATGGGGGACACGAGGCTACACCTTC

v_gene: TRBV19
d_gene: .
abundance: once
j_gene: TRBJ1-1
CDR3aa: CASSTLGQLNTEAFF
CDR3nt: TGTGCCAGTAGTACCCTCGGACAGCTGAACACTGAAGCTTTCTTT

v_gene: TRBV13
d_gene: .
abundance: .
j_gene: TRBJ1-6
CDR3aa: CASSFRVDNSPLHF
CDR3nt: TGTGCCAGCAGCTTCCGGGTGGATAATTCACCCCTCCACTTT

v_gene: TRBV4-2
d_gene: .
abundance: .
j_gene: TRBJ2-1
CDR3aa: CASSPLAGREAYNEQFF
CDR3nt: TGTGCCAGCAGCCCCCTCGCGGGCAGGGAGGCCTACAATGAGCAGTTCTTC

v_gene: TRBV5-1
d_gene: .
abundance: .
j_gene: TRBJ2-1
CDR3aa: CASSLLDSSYNEQFF
CDR3nt: TGCGCCAGCAGCTTGTTGGACTCTTCCTACAATGAGCAGTTCTTC

v_gene: TRBV5-1
d_gene: TRBD1
abundance: .
j_gene: TRBJ2-2
CDR3aa: CASSKSGTGLTGELFF
CDR3nt: TGCGCCAGCAGCAAAAGCGGGACAGGGTTAACCGGGGAGCTGTTTTTT

v_gene: TRBV7-2
d_gene: .
abundance: .
j_gene: TRBJ2-6
CDR3aa: CASSPGLSGANVLTF
CDR3nt: TGTGCCAGCAGCCCAGGACTCTCTGGGGCCAACGTCCTGACTTTC

v_gene: TRBV4-3
d_gene: .
abundance: few
j_gene: TRBJ1-5
CDR3aa: CASSQESHRPQHF
CDR3nt: TGCGCCAGCAGCCAAGAGAGTCATCGGCCCCAGCATTTT

v_gene: TRBV19
d_gene: .
abundance: .
j_gene: TRBJ1-2
CDR3aa: CASSMHSSKAYGYTF
CDR3nt: TGTGCCAGTAGTATGCACAGCTCCAAGGCCTATGGCTACACCTTC

v_gene: TRBV4-1
d_gene: .
abundance: few
j_gene: TRBJ1-5
CDR3aa: CASSHGREYSNQPQHF
CDR3nt: TGCGCCAGCAGCCACGGCAGGGAATATAGCAATCAGCCCCAGCATTTT

v_gene: TRBV14
d_gene: TRBD2
abundance: .
j_gene: TRBJ2-1
CDR3aa: CASSQEVNRLAVRRFF
CDR3nt: TGTGCCAGCAGCCAAGAGGTCAATAGACTAGCGGTCCGACGGTTCTTC

v_gene: TRBV5-1
d_gene: .
abundance: .
j_gene: TRBJ1-1
CDR3aa: CASSPGGGQHTEAFF
CDR3nt: TGCGCCAGCAGCCCCGGCGGGGGACAACACACTGAAGCTTTCTTT

v_gene: TRBV11-2
d_gene: .
abundance: .
j_gene: TRBJ2-3
CDR3aa: CASSPYTDTQYF
CDR3nt: TGTGCCAGCAGTCCCTACACAGATACGCAGTATTTT

v_gene: TRBV10-3
d_gene: .
abundance: .
j_gene: TRBJ2-1
CDR3aa: CAIVGLGNEQFF
CDR3nt: TGTGCCATCGTAGGCCTAGGAAATGAGCAGTTCTTC

v_gene: TRBV10-3
d_gene: TRBD1
abundance: few
j_gene: TRBJ1-1
CDR3aa: CAISSRTGGLTEAFF
CDR3nt: TGTGCCATCAGTAGCAGAACAGGGGGCCTTACTGAAGCTTTCTTT

v_gene: TRBV11-1
d_gene: TRBD2
abundance: .
j_gene: TRBJ2-3
CDR3aa: CASSLTGGRAGDTQYF
CDR3nt: TGTGCCAGCAGCTTAACCGGCGGGAGGGCCGGAGATACGCAGTATTTT

v_gene: TRBV7-9
d_gene: .
abundance: .
j_gene: TRBJ1-4
CDR3aa: CASSLVGAQTNEKLFF
CDR3nt: TGTGCCAGCAGCTTGGTAGGGGCCCAGACTAATGAAAAACTGTTTTTT

v_gene: TRBV11-2
d_gene: .
abundance: few
j_gene: TRBJ2-2
CDR3aa: CASSPNPPGGLTGELFF
CDR3nt: TGTGCCAGCAGCCCCAACCCACCGGGGGGCCTCACCGGGGAGCTGTTTTTT

v_gene: TRBV5-1
d_gene: TRBD1
abundance: few
j_gene: TRBJ2-2
CDR3aa: CASSLGQGVNTGELFF
CDR3nt: TGCGCCAGCAGCTTGGGTCAGGGGGTAAACACCGGGGAGCTGTTTTTT

v_gene: TRBV7-2
d_gene: .
abundance: .
j_gene: TRBJ1-4
CDR3aa: CASSLGLGEGKLFF
CDR3nt: TGTGCCAGCAGCTTAGGCCTCGGGGAGGGAAAACTGTTTTTT

v_gene: TRBV19
d_gene: TRBD1
abundance: .
j_gene: TRBJ1-1
CDR3aa: CASMTGRSNTEAFF
CDR3nt: TGTGCCAGTATGACAGGGCGGTCGAACACTGAAGCTTTCTTT

v_gene: TRBV19
d_gene: TRBD2
abundance: .
j_gene: TRBJ2-5
CDR3aa: CASSNRRTSGRAGKETQYF
CDR3nt: TGTGCCAGTAGTAACCGCCGGACTAGCGGGAGGGCCGGGAAAGAGACCCAGTACTTC

v_gene: TRBV7-3
d_gene: TRBD2
abundance: once
j_gene: TRBJ2-3
CDR3aa: CASSLTGLAGAGTQYF
CDR3nt: TGTGCCAGCAGCTTAACTGGGCTAGCGGGAGCGGGTACGCAGTATTTT

v_gene: TRBV19
d_gene: TRBD1
abundance: .
j_gene: TRBJ1-1
CDR3aa: CASSQDRVETEAFF
CDR3nt: TGTGCCAGTAGTCAGGACAGGGTCGAGACTGAAGCTTTCTTT

v_gene: TRBV25-1
d_gene: .
abundance: few
j_gene: TRBJ1-1
CDR3aa: CASSESLRAFF
CDR3nt: TGTGCCAGCAGTGAATCTCTGAGAGCTTTCTTT

v_gene: TRBV2
d_gene: .
abundance: .
j_gene: TRBJ1-6
CDR3aa: CASSGSGGSPLHF
CDR3nt: TGTGCCAGCAGCGGGTCCGGCGGTTCACCCCTCCACTTT

v_gene: TRBV7-2
d_gene: .
abundance: .
j_gene: TRBJ1-5
CDR3aa: CASSVDRRVQPQHF
CDR3nt: TGTGCCAGCAGCGTCGACAGGCGGGTACAGCCCCAGCATTTT

v_gene: TRBV27
d_gene: TRBD2
abundance: .
j_gene: TRBJ2-4
CDR3aa: CASSPGTSGGNIQYF
CDR3nt: TGTGCCAGCAGTCCCGGGACTAGCGGGGGTAACATTCAGTACTTC

v_gene: TRBV5-6
d_gene: TRBD2
abundance: .
j_gene: TRBJ2-7
CDR3aa: CASSLVQRGAAYEQYF
CDR3nt: TGTGCCAGCAGCTTGGTGCAGCGGGGGGCCGCCTACGAGCAGTACTTC

v_gene: TRBV7-9
d_gene: .
abundance: .
j_gene: TRBJ1-4
CDR3aa: CASSLRQTTNEKLFF
CDR3nt: TGTGCCAGCAGCCTACGACAGACAACTAATGAAAAACTGTTTTTT